This T cell receptor (beta chain) was obtained from a study of vaccination and CD4 T cells after COVID-19. Study information: The convalescents were made up of six males and four females, two of whom were Hispanic. Stimuli were overlapping spike peptide pools of SARS-CoV-2 and three common cold coronaviruses (HCoV-NL63, HCoV-OC43, HCoV-229E). The authors gave control cultures a CEFX pool, an HIV-1 Nef pool, or no peptide.

Scientists ran DNA taken from cultured CD4+ T cells through the Oncomine TCR Beta short-read assay for sequencing. Genomic DNA was drawn out of CD4+ T cells grown in culture. In TCRdb, the PCR reads were re-called with MiXCR into one record per CDR3 protein. This table holds around 5,000 distinct CDR3 sequences, 40% to 50% found once. Treatment reported: roughly nine-day PBMC culture with coronavirus spike peptide pools or control peptides (ViraFEST assay). The V and J ends lost 5 bases and 9 bases respectively, with 20 bases between them. Germline V gene lookup returns CDR1 DFQATT and CDR2 SNEGSKA (reference sequence). The CDR3 contains 14 residues. As concerns this clonotype: Its target is not known.

This clonotype was obtained from a human donor who had recovered from COVID-19. Sequencing was done on a sample of CD4+ T cells from blood, cultured in vitro. This chain uses TRBV20-1 with TRBJ2-1, with a tentative D call TRBD2 (5 bases). The CDR3 loop is CSAPLGLRSSEQFF. The CDR3 region has the DNA TGCAGTGCTCCCCTCGGACTTCGGTCGAGTGAGCAGTTCTTC.